A single sample gave rise to the 10 T cell receptor beta chains below, sequenced in a study of blood T cells in healthy people across ages. It was with a sample-barcoded 5' primer and a J-beta primer mix that a second PCR of roughly 7 to 12 cycles was run. MiXCR, run by TCRdb on the 5' RACE reads, gives a single entry per CDR3 protein. The repertoire holds roughly 700,000 distinct CDR3 sequences, with 32% as singletons. The sample was blood. The receptors stem from a woman older than 75 in good health.

The chain combines TRBV4-2 with TRBJ1-5; D gene ambiguous. CDR3 length: 16 amino acids. Deletions cut 0 bases from V and 0 bases from J, with 9 bases between. Germline V lookup: CDR1 LGHNA, CDR2 YNFKEQ. DNA for the CDR3: TGTGCCAGCAGCCAAGATGGGCGGTATAGCAATCAGCCCCAGCATTTT. It yields the protein CASSQDGRYSNQPQHF.

The chain couples TRBV5-1 to TRBJ2-2; 10 nucleotides match TRBD1. The CDR3 contains 15 residues. The germline V gene encodes CDR1 SGHRS and CDR2 YFSETQ. V shed 4 bases, J shed 7 bases, and the junction held 7 bases outside the gene matches. The chain's CDR3 is CASSPGTGADGELFF. The CDR3 bases are TGCGCCAGCAGCCCCGGGACAGGGGCGGACGGGGAGCTGTTTTTT.

This clonotype was detected ten times or more. This chain connects TRBV7-9 to TRBJ1-2, with D unresolved. Trimming removed 4 bases at V and 8 bases at J, with 11 bases between. Looked up from germline, CDR1 is SEHNR and CDR2 is FQNEAQ (reference sequence). The CDR3 runs to 12 residues. CDR3 coding DNA: TGTGCCAGCAGCTCTGGCACGGGAGGCTACACCTTC. It yields the protein CASSSGTGGYTF. Full variable domain (missing parts from reference TRBV7-9 and TRBJ1-2): DTGVSQNPRHKITKRGQNVTFRCDPISEHNRLYWYRQTLGQGPEFLTYFQNEAQLEKSRLLSDRFSAERPKGSFSTLEIQRTEQGDSAMYLCASSSGTGGYTFGSGTRLTVV.

This clonotype has at least ten counts. J is TRBJ2-4 and V is TRBV18, with TRBD1 as a possible D gene (6 bases). The CDR3 consists of 16 residues. Germline assignment: CDR1 KGHSH and CDR2 LQKENI. V was clipped by 2 bases and J by 0 bases, with 11 bases between them. The DNA for the CDR3 is TGTGCCAGCTCACCAAGGACAGAAGTAGCCAAAAACATTCAGTACTTC. Protein product: CASSPRTEVAKNIQYF.

This clonotype was counted ten times or more. This chain uses TRBV5-1 with TRBJ2-1, with D perhaps TRBD1 (6 bases). Germline V lookup: CDR1 SGHRS, CDR2 YFSETQ. With 3 bases removed from V and 9 bases from J, the gap between germline ends came to 19 bases. This CDR3 spans 15 amino acids. In nucleotides, the CDR3 is TGCGCCAGCAGCTCCAGACAGGTGGAATCAACTGAGCAGTTCTTC. This translates into CASSSRQVESTEQFF. The full variable domain, completed using reference TRBV5-1 and TRBJ2-1, is KAGVTQTPRYLIKTRGQQVTLSCSPISGHRSVSWYQQTPGQGLQFLFEYFSETQRNKGNFPGRFSGRQFSNSRSEMNVSTLELGDSALYLCASSSRQVESTEQFFGPGTRLTVL.

As regards this clonotype: One base away lies a much larger clone, so this may be a sequencing read error. Because the CDR3 is missing its conserved closing phenylalanine or tryptophan, this is likely a read error. This chain connects TRBV29-1 to TRBJ1-1; D may be TRBD1 (5 bases). This CDR3 is built from 13 residues. Trimming cost V 8 bases and J 1 base, with 14 bases left between them. Germline CDR1 reads SQVTM; CDR2 reads ANQGSEA. CDR3 residues: CSSQPGGNTEAFC. The CDR3 DNA is TGCAGCTCACAGCCGGGGGGGAACACTGAAGCTTTCTGT.

Of note for this clonotype: A much larger clonotype is one base distant, so this may be a read error. CDR3 protein: CAIRGTGANYDYTF. The CDR3 DNA follows: TGTGCCATCAGGGGGACAGGGGCTAACTATGACTACACCTTC. This chain links TRBV10-3 with TRBJ1-2; 10 nucleotides line up with TRBD1. Germline CDR1 and CDR2: ENHRY and SYGVKD. The CDR3 runs 14 residues.

This clonotype has more than one count but fewer than ten. A much bigger clone sits one base away, suggesting this may be a read error. The CDR3 DNA follows: TGCAGTGTCAGGGGGGGGGCCTCGGAGTACTTC. This sequence encodes CSVRGGASEYF. The chain is built from TRBV20-1 and TRBJ2-5, with D tentatively TRBD1 or TRBD2 (7 bases each). The CDR3 is 11 amino acids. CDR1 DFQATT and CDR2 SNEGSKA come from the germline V gene (reference sequence). V was clipped by 7 bases and J by 12 bases, with 18 bases between them.

This clonotype was counted a few times. Possible read error: a much larger clone is one base away. The V and J genes are TRBV7-3 and TRBJ2-5; TRBD2 matches 8 bases. The V gene end was trimmed by 2 bases and the J gene end by 11 bases; junction bases not matched to a gene: 10. The CDR3 is 14 residues long. Germline V gene sequence: CDR1 SGHTA, CDR2 FQGTGA. The CDR3 here is CASSLAGGGNEQYF. CDR3 nucleotide sequence: TGTGCCAGCAGCTTAGCGGGGGGAGGCAATGAGCAGTACTTC.

The sample holds many counts of this clonotype. The DNA for the CDR3 is TGCAGCGTTCATCGGGGGAGCACTGAAGCTTTCTTT. Its protein is CSVHRGSTEAFF. This chain uses TRBV29-1 with TRBJ1-1, with D perhaps TRBD1 (5 bases). CDR1 is SQVTM, CDR2 ANQGSEA, per germline. V shed 5 bases and J shed 4 bases, with 11 bases lying between them. CDR3 length: 12 residues. Drawing the rest from reference TRBV29-1 and TRBJ1-1, the complete variable domain is SAVISQKPSRDICQRGTSLTIQCQVDSQVTMMFWYRQQPGQSLTLIATANQGSEATYESGFVIDKFPISRPNLTFSTLTVSNMSPEDSSIYLCSVHRGSTEAFFGQGTRLTVV.